This is a list of T cell receptor beta chains from one sample in a study of response to subunit inactivated influenza vaccine. TCRdb re-called the RT-PCR reads through MiXCR, storing one row per CDR3 protein. The repertoire holds over 150,000 distinct CDR3 sequences, with roughly an eighth as singletons. Sample: CD8+ T cells sorted from PBMCs, taken roughly 5 days after vaccination. The receptors here all came from a man over 45 who received an inactivated influenza vaccine. Each CDR3 is given with its conserved first and last residue. The order of the fields is J gene, V gene, CDR3 protein.

J gene: TRBJ2-3
V gene: TRBV27
CDR3 protein: CASSLTGTPNTDTQYF

J gene: TRBJ1-3
V gene: TRBV10-3
CDR3 protein: CAMGTGGLSGNTIYF

J gene: TRBJ2-1
V gene: TRBV6-4
CDR3 protein: CASSDGPINEQFF

J gene: TRBJ2-3
V gene: TRBV12-3/TRBV12-4
CDR3 protein: CASTPMGRVGADTQYF

J gene: TRBJ1-4
V gene: TRBV7-9
CDR3 protein: CASSPGQGNEKLFF

J gene: TRBJ2-2
V gene: TRBV12-3/TRBV12-4
CDR3 protein: CASGTGVAGELFF

J gene: TRBJ2-5
V gene: TRBV29-1
CDR3 protein: CSVEDYGTGLGETQYF

J gene: TRBJ1-1
V gene: TRBV2
CDR3 protein: CASRDRGGTEAFF

J gene: TRBJ2-1
V gene: TRBV24-1
CDR3 protein: CATSDLGDPHLDNEQFF

J gene: TRBJ1-5
V gene: TRBV28
CDR3 protein: CASSEFRGLGGNQPQHF

J gene: TRBJ1-3
V gene: TRBV12-3/TRBV12-4
CDR3 protein: CASSFRTAGNTIYF

J gene: TRBJ1-1
V gene: TRBV20-1
CDR3 protein: CSARGTRRVYTEAFF

J gene: TRBJ1-2
V gene: TRBV19
CDR3 protein: CASLPGQEYGYTF

J gene: TRBJ2-1
V gene: TRBV13
CDR3 protein: CASSLGLPGQGYNEQFF

J gene: TRBJ1-2
V gene: TRBV5-1
CDR3 protein: CASSLGGGDGYTF

J gene: TRBJ2-3
V gene: TRBV11-2
CDR3 protein: CASSLLLVGGTDTQYF

J gene: TRBJ2-2
V gene: TRBV6-5
CDR3 protein: CASSYGTDFLELFF

J gene: TRBJ2-1
V gene: TRBV7-2
CDR3 protein: CASSLGQGSEQFF

J gene: TRBJ2-6
V gene: TRBV12-3/TRBV12-4
CDR3 protein: CASSTRDYATSGANVLTF

J gene: TRBJ2-3
V gene: TRBV3-1
CDR3 protein: CASSHLAGSDTQYF

J gene: TRBJ2-1
V gene: TRBV6-2/TRBV6-3
CDR3 protein: CASDKRGNYNEQFF

J gene: TRBJ2-7
V gene: TRBV7-9
CDR3 protein: CASSHRGLAGGPKEQYF

J gene: TRBJ2-1
V gene: TRBV3-1
CDR3 protein: CASSSGLAGGPVYNEQFF

J gene: TRBJ2-1
V gene: TRBV28
CDR3 protein: CASSLGGSRVEQFF

J gene: TRBJ2-1
V gene: TRBV20-1
CDR3 protein: CSARGEREGLYNEQFF

J gene: TRBJ1-3
V gene: TRBV7-8
CDR3 protein: CASSEWVSSGNTIYF

J gene: TRBJ1-2
V gene: TRBV7-9
CDR3 protein: CASSPGTPYGYTF

J gene: TRBJ2-7
V gene: TRBV6-1
CDR3 protein: CASRSGTSGSTYEQYF

J gene: TRBJ1-3
V gene: TRBV6-2/TRBV6-3
CDR3 protein: CASSYSDLDSSRNKTIYF

J gene: TRBJ2-7
V gene: TRBV3-1
CDR3 protein: CASRTASGGAREQYF

J gene: TRBJ2-4
V gene: TRBV10-3
CDR3 protein: CAISELAQGRAKNIQYF

J gene: TRBJ2-7
V gene: TRBV25-1
CDR3 protein: CASSELVGPLSDEQYF

J gene: TRBJ1-1
V gene: TRBV12-3/TRBV12-4
CDR3 protein: CASSSSYRVGDTEAFF

J gene: TRBJ2-1
V gene: TRBV19
CDR3 protein: CASSDGQGALNEQFF

J gene: TRBJ1-1
V gene: TRBV7-6
CDR3 protein: CASSLEQLTEAFF

J gene: TRBJ2-7
V gene: TRBV9
CDR3 protein: CASSKAGGYEQYF

J gene: TRBJ2-1
V gene: TRBV27
CDR3 protein: CASSLATGTYNEQFF

J gene: TRBJ2-7
V gene: TRBV5-6
CDR3 protein: CASSFGTPNYEQYF

J gene: TRBJ2-7
V gene: TRBV12-3/TRBV12-4
CDR3 protein: CASSLAYDSPEQYF

J gene: TRBJ2-5
V gene: TRBV9
CDR3 protein: CASSVEPKRPETQYF

J gene: TRBJ2-7
V gene: TRBV20-1
CDR3 protein: CSARDLRQGISYEQYF

J gene: TRBJ2-7
V gene: TRBV25-1
CDR3 protein: CASSHLPGGPYEQYF

J gene: TRBJ2-7
V gene: TRBV5-1
CDR3 protein: CASSLTGTLAYEQYF

J gene: TRBJ1-1
V gene: TRBV7-9
CDR3 protein: CASTPGAPEAFF

J gene: TRBJ2-1
V gene: TRBV7-9
CDR3 protein: CASSSRTGLSYNGQFF

J gene: TRBJ2-3
V gene: TRBV7-9
CDR3 protein: CASSATSLDTQYF

J gene: TRBJ1-2
V gene: TRBV10-2
CDR3 protein: CASESGQRNGYTF

J gene: TRBJ2-4
V gene: TRBV28
CDR3 protein: CASSQTRGVGNIQYF

J gene: TRBJ2-1
V gene: TRBV7-9
CDR3 protein: CASSLTYASDEQFF

J gene: TRBJ2-7
V gene: TRBV6-6
CDR3 protein: CASSFDRNYEQYF

J gene: TRBJ2-7
V gene: TRBV5-1
CDR3 protein: CASSLTGGNYEQYF